This TCR beta chain was captured in a study of OX40 agonist ivuxolimab in advanced cancers. Some background on the complete study: The costimulatory receptor OX40 (CD134) was targeted by ivuxolimab, a fully human IgG2 agonistic monoclonal antibody. Intravenous ivuxolimab was administered to patients every 2 weeks at six dose levels: 0.01, 0.1, 0.3, 1.5, 3 and 10 mg/kg. Of the 50 to 55 patients in dose escalation, around 19 had hepatocellular carcinoma, about 15 had melanoma, 9 had renal cell carcinoma and 9 had head and neck cancer. The dose-escalation cohort was roughly 80% male with a mean age of about 54 years, ranging from about 23 to 85. Prior anti-PD-1, anti-PD-L1 or anti-CTLA-4 therapy was permitted, and 40% to 50% of dose-escalation patients had received checkpoint inhibitors. Partial responses were achieved by three dose-escalation patients, of whom one had hepatocellular carcinoma and two had cutaneous melanoma. Peripheral TCRbeta sequencing was intended to test whether TCR sequence diversity was altered and clonal T-cell expansion was caused by ivuxolimab. The paper describes the monotherapy dose-escalation part (N of about 52 patients) of the phase I trial of ivuxolimab.

The investigation overall reported the following: Low levels of normalized T-cell clonal expansion were also seen in some nonresponding patients. At doses of 0.1 to 3.0 mg/kg, clonal expansion of both CD4+ and CD8+ T cells in blood was seen between baseline and week 6. In the 0.1-3.0 mg/kg groups, partial responders had among the lowest normalized peripheral clonal expansion, particularly in CD8+ T cells. The antigen specificity of the peripheral T cells that underwent clonal expansion was not determined. After ivuxolimab, expanded clones were on average more numerous among CD8+ T cells than among CD4+ T cells.

Patients with a history of autoimmune disease or receiving systemic immunosuppression were excluded from the trial. In every dose cohort, peripheral blood was drawn for TCR sequencing at baseline, cycle 4 day 1, and cycle 7 day 1. The samples were taken from a phase I, first-in-human, multicenter, open-label dose-escalation trial of ivuxolimab. Adults with locally advanced or metastatic melanoma, renal cell carcinoma, hepatocellular carcinoma or head and neck squamous cell carcinoma were enrolled in the trial. Before TCR sequencing, CD4+ T cells and CD8+ T cells were sorted from peripheral blood as separate populations. Of note for this clone: The antigen it recognizes is unknown. Base qualities are not provided; no much larger clone lies one nucleotide away.

Including cysteine and phenylalanine, the CDR3 has 14 amino acids. Of the read, only the CDR3 DNA is kept; its 42 bases are in frame from base 1. CDR1 MNHNS and CDR2 SASEGT were looked up in the germline V gene. Germline trimming: 6 bases from V, 0 bases from J; junction bases outside gene matches: 4. To sequence the TCRbeta CDR3 region, genomic DNA was isolated from the sorted cells. The immunoSEQ Assay was used to sequence the TCRbeta CDR3 regions. Entries here come from immuneACCESS through TCRdb and include only in-frame sequences with V and J called. Some clones fail to appear in such tables; in the studies checked, an unresolved V gene covers under half of the shortfall, and the cause of the remainder is unknown. Present in this sample are about 60,000 clones, 85% of which were seen just once. Under 5% of the sample belongs to the ten largest clones.

The sequencing used CD4+ or CD8+ T cells sorted from blood, collected in a trial of the OX40 agonist ivuxolimab. The chain is assembled from TRBV6-1 and TRBJ1-1; 7 middle bases align to TRBD1. The receptor's source is an adult with an advanced solid tumor such as melanoma, head and neck, liver or kidney cancer. The DNA sequence follows: TGTGCCAGCAGCCTGGACAGGATGAACACTGAAGCTTTCTTT. Its translation is CASSLDRMNTEAFF.